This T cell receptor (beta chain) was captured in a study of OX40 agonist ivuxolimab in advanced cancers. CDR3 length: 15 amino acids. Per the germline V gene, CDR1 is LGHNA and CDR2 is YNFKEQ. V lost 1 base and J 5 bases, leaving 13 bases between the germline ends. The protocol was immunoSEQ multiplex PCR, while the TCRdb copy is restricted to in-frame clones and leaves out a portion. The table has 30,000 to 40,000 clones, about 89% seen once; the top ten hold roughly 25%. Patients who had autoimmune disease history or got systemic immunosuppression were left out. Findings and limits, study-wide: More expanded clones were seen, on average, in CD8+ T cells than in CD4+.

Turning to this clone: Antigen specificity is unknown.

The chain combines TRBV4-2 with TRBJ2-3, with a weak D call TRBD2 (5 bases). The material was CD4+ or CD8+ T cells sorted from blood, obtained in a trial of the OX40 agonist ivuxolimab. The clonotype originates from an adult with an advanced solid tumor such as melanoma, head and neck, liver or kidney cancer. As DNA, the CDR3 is TGTGCCAGCAGCCAAGTAGGAGAGGGCCAAGATACGCAGTATTTT. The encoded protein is CASSQVGEGQDTQYF.